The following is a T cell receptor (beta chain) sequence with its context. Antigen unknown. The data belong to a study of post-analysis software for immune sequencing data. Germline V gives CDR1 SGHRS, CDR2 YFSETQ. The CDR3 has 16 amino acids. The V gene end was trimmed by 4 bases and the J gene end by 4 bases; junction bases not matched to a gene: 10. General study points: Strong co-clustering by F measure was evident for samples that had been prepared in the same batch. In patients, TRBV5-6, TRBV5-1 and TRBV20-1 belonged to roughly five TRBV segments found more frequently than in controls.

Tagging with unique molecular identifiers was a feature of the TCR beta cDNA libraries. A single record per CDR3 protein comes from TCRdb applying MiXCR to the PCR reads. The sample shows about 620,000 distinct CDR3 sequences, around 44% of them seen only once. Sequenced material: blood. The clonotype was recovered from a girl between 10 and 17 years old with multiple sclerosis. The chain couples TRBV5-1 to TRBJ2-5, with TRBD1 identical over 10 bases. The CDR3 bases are TGCGCCAGCAGCCCGCGGGACAGGGGTGGAGTAGAGACCCAGTACTTC. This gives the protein CASSPRDRGGVETQYF. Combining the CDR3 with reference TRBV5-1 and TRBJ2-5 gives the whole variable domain KAGVTQTPRYLIKTRGQQVTLSCSPISGHRSVSWYQQTPGQGLQFLFEYFSETQRNKGNFPGRFSGRQFSNSRSEMNVSTLELGDSALYLCASSPRDRGGVETQYFGPGTRLLVL.